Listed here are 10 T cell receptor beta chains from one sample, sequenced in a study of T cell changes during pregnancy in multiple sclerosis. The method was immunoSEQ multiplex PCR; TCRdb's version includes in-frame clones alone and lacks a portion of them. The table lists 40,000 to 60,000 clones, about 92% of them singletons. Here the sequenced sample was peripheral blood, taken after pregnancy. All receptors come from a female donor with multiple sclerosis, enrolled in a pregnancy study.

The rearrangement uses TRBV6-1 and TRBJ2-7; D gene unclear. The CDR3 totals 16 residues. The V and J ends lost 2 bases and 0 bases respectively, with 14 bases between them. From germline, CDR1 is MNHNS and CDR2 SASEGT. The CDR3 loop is CASSELSPELSYEQYF. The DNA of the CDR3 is TGTGCCAGCAGTGAACTGAGCCCCGAACTCTCCTACGAGCAGTACTTC.

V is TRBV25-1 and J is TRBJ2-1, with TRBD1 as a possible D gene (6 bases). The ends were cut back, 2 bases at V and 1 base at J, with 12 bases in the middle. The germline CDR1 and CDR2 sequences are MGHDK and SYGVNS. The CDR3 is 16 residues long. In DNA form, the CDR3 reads TGTGCCAGCAGTGAAGTCCCAGGGGAATCCTACAATGAGCAGTTCTTC. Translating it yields CASSEVPGESYNEQFF.

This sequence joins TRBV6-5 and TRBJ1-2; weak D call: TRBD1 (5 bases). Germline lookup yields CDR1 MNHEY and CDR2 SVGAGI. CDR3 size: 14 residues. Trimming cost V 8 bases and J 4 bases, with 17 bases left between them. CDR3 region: CASCEQGAGYGYTF. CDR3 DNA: TGTGCCAGCTGCGAACAAGGGGCCGGCTATGGCTACACCTTC.

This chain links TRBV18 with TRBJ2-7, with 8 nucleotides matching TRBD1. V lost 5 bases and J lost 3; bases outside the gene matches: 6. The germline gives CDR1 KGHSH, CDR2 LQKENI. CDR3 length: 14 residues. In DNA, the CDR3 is TGTGCCAGCTCATCAACAGGGGGTATCTACGAGCAGTACTTC. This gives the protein CASSSTGGIYEQYF.

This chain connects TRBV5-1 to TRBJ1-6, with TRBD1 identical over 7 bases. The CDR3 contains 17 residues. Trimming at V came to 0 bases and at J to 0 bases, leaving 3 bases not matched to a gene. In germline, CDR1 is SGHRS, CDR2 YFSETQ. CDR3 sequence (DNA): TGCGCCAGCAGCTTGGCGACAGGGAGCTCCTATAATTCACCCCTCCACTTT. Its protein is CASSLATGSSYNSPLHF. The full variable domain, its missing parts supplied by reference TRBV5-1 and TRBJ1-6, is KAGVTQTPRYLIKTRGQQVTLSCSPISGHRSVSWYQQTPGQGLQFLFEYFSETQRNKGNFPGRFSGRQFSNSRSEMNVSTLELGDSALYLCASSLATGSSYNSPLHFGNGTRLTVT.

The DNA of the CDR3 is TGTGCCAGCAGCCAAGATGGGGTAGACTTGACAGGACAAGCTTTCTTT. Its protein product is CASSQDGVDLTGQAFF. V usage is TRBV4-2 and J usage is TRBJ1-1, with D maybe TRBD1 (6 bases). Looked up from germline, CDR1 is LGHNA and CDR2 is YNFKEQ. The CDR3 is 16 residues long. The V end lost 0 bases, the J end lost 9 bases, and 20 bases lay between the germline ends.

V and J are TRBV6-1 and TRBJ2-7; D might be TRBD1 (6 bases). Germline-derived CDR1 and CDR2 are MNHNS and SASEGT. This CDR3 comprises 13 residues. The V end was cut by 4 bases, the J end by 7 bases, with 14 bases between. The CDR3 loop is CASSVVRGGEQYF. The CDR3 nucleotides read TGTGCCAGCAGTGTAGTCAGGGGCGGGGAGCAGTACTTC.

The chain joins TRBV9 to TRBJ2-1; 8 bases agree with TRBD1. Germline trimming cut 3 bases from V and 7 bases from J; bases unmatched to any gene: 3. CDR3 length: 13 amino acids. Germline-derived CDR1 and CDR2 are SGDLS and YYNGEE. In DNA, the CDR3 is TGTGCCAGCAGCGCCTGGACAGGGAATGAGCAGTTCTTC. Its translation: CASSAWTGNEQFF.

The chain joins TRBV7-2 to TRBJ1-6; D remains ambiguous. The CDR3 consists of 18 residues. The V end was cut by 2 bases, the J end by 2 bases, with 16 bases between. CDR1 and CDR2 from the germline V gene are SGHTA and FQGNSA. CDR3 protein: CASSLRLNPGAYNSPLHF. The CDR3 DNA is TGTGCCAGCAGCTTACGGTTAAACCCAGGTGCCTATAATTCACCCCTCCACTTT.

The DNA for the CDR3 is TGTGCCAGCGGGGCAGGGGGAACAGATACGCAGTATTTT. The encoded protein is CASGAGGTDTQYF. V and J are TRBV7-7 and TRBJ2-3; TRBD1 aligns across 7 bases. Germline CDR1 SSHAT, CDR2 FNYEAQ (reference sequence). CDR3 length: 13 residues. V lost 8 bases, J lost 3 bases, and 5 bases stayed unmatched.